This T cell receptor (beta chain) was identified during a study of regulatory T cells in long-lasting Graves disease. Regarding the study as a whole: The study found TRBV28, TRBJ1-2 and TRBJ2-5 favored in persistent disease. Among the persistent patients, 2,500 to 3,000 public clonotypes were shared, more than the approximately 1,000 shared among new patients.

Indicated time point: newly diagnosed GD, antithyroid drugs for less than 3 months. RNA extracted from PBMCs served as the sequencing template. To make TCR beta libraries, researchers used iRepertoire HTBI primers and Arm-PCR of CDR3 regions. Each CDR3 protein is one row after TCRdb ran MiXCR on the multiplex PCR reads. In the table there are around 470,000 distinct CDR3 sequences, 12% to 15% of which are singletons. This clonotype was observed at least ten times. The antigen remains unidentified. Trimming shortened V by 2 bases and J by 8 bases, and 6 bases separated the two germline ends. CDR3 length: 11 residues. Germline CDR1 LGHDT, CDR2 YNNKEL (reference sequence). A further study also used this sample, focusing on T cells in Graves' hyperthyroidism and ophthalmopathy. That paper states: Uncontrolled infection, other autoimmune disease, pregnancy or lactation led to exclusion.

The sequences come from peripheral blood mononuclear cells (PBMCs), collected at new diagnosis, from a patient treated with antithyroid drugs. The TCR was taken from a woman between 45 and 65 years old with Graves disease. The chain has TRBV3-1 and TRBJ1-1; a weak D match, TRBD1 (5 bases). CDR3 sequence: CASSQRTEAFF. The CDR3 nucleotides are TGTGCCAGCAGCCAAAGGACAGAAGCTTTCTTT.